Included here is one TCR beta chain sequence, with context. The data were taken from a study of graft-versus-host responses after intestinal transplantation. Study overall: Recipients had multivisceral, liver-intestinal, or isolated intestinal transplants. Every recipient underwent anti-thymocyte globulin induction, then tacrolimus and steroids for approximately three years.

Each post-transplant marrow sample came from the posterior iliac crest or another site. The germline V and J ends were trimmed by 8 bases and 8 bases, with 24 bases remaining between them. This CDR3 is 15 amino acids long. Looked up from germline, CDR1 is SNHLY and CDR2 is FYNNEI. Produced via immunoSEQ multiplex PCR; TCRdb's table is partial and in-frame only. The table records over 60,000 clones, approximately 92% of them present only once. V usage is TRBV2 and J usage is TRBJ1-2, with D unresolved. This sequence originates from a human patient who received an intestinal transplant, so some T cells may come from the graft donor. This specimen was bone marrow, taken 734 days after intestinal transplantation. The CDR3 DNA is TGTGCCAGCGTTACCCGGTCCACCCCGGGCGGGGGCTACACCTTC. As protein: CASVTRSTPGGGYTF.